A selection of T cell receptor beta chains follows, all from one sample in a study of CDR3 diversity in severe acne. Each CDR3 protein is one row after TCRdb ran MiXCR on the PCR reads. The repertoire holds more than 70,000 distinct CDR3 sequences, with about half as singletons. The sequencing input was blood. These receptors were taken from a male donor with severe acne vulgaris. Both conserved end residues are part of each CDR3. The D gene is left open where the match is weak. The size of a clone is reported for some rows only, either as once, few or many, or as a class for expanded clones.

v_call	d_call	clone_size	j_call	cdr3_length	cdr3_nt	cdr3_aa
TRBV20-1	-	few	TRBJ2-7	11	TGCAGTGCCCCTCGGCCCTACGAGCAGTACTTC	CSAPRPYEQYF
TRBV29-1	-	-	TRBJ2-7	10	TGCAGGAGGGGGACGGGGGAGCAGTACTTC	CRRGTGEQYF
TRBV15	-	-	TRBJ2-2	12	TGTGCCACCAGCAGAGATAGTGGGAGCCCCTTTTTT	CATSRDSGSPFF
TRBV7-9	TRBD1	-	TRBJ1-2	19	TGTGCCAGCAGCTCAGTGGACAGGGTCGACGAGAACTGGCTCTATGGCTACACCTTC	CASSSVDRVDENWLYGYTF
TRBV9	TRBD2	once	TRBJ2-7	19	TGTGCCAGCAGCCCACGCGGCGGTAGCGGGAGGGCCGTCCCTGACGAGCAGTACTTC	CASSPRGGSGRAVPDEQYF
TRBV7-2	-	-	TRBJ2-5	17	TGTGCCAGCAGCTTGAGGCTAGCGAGACGAGACCAAGAGACCCAGTACTTC	CASSLRLARRDQETQYF
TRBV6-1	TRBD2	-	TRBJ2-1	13	TGTGCCACCGGGAGCCTAGCGGGAGTCGGGCAGTTCTTC	CATGSLAGVGQFF
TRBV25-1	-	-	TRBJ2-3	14	TGTGCCAGCACAGCAAGGCTTGCCTCAGATACGCAGTATTTT	CASTARLASDTQYF
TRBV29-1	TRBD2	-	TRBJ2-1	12	TGCAGCGTGTCGGGGAGGGCCTCTGAGCAGTTCTTC	CSVSGRASEQFF
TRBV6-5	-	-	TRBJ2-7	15	TGTGCCAGCAGTTACTCAGGGCGGGGCTGCTACGAGCAGTACTTC	CASSYSGRGCYEQYF
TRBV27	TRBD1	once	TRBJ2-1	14	TGTGCCAGCAGTTTAGGGACAGGGGGGAATGAGCAGTTCTTC	CASSLGTGGNEQFF
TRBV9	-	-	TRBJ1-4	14	TGTGCCAGCAGCGCCCCCGGGCGGGGTGAAAAACTGTTTTTT	CASSAPGRGEKLFF
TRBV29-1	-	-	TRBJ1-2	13	TGCAGCGTTTCTGCGAGTTCCGGCTATGGCTACACCTTC	CSVSASSGYGYTF
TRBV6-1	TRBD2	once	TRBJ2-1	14	TGTGCCAGCAGTGCGGGAGGGCCTTCCAGCGAGCAGTTCTTC	CASSAGGPSSEQFF
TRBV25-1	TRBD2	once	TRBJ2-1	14	TGTGCCAGCAGTGGGGGGACTACCTACAATGAGCAGTTCTTC	CASSGGTTYNEQFF
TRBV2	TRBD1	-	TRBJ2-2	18	TGTGCCACCCTTACCGGGACAGGGGGTAGACTCTCCGCCGGGGAGCTGTTTTTT	CATLTGTGGRLSAGELFF
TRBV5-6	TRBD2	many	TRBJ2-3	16	TGTGCCAGCAGCCCTCGGACTAGCGGGAGTCCAGATACGCAGTATTTT	CASSPRTSGSPDTQYF
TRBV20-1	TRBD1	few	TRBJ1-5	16	TGCAGAGTGGCTAGCGGGGGGACAGTATTCAATCAGCCCCAGCATTTT	CRVASGGTVFNQPQHF
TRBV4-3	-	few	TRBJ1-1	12	TGCGCCAGCAGCCGGGGTGGATATGAAGCTTTCTTT	CASSRGGYEAFF
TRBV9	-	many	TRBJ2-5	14	TGTGCCAGCAGCGTGGAGGACGGAGGGGAGACCCAGTACTTC	CASSVEDGGETQYF
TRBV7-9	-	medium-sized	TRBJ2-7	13	TGTGCCAGCAGCTCGCGAGCGGAGGGCGAGCAGTACTTC	CASSSRAEGEQYF
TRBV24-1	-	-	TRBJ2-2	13	TGTGCCACCAGTGACACCAGGGGCGGGGAGCTGTTTTTT	CATSDTRGGELFF
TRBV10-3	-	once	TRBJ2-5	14	TGTGCCATCAGGACAGGCGAGATCCAAGAGACCCAGTACTTC	CAIRTGEIQETQYF
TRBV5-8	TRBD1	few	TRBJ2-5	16	TGTGCCAGCGGCACCAAACCGACAGGGTTCCAAGAGACCCAGTACTTC	CASGTKPTGFQETQYF